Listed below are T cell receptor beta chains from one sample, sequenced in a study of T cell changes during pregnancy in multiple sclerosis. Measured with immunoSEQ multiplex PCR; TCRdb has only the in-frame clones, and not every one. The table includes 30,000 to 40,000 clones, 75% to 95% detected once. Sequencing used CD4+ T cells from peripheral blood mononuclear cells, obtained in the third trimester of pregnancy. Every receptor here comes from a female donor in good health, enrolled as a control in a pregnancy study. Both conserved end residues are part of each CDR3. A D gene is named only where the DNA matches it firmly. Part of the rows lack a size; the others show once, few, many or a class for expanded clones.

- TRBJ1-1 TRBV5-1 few TGCGCCAGCAGCTTGGCGGGGGGGAACACTGAAGCTTTCTTT CASSLAGGNTEAFF
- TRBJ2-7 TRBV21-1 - TGTGCCAGCAGCAAAGAGAGATACAGGGAGAAGTACTTC CASSKERYREKYF
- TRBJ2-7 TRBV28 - TGTGCCAGCAGTATGACAGACCTCTACGAGCAGTACTTC CASSMTDLYEQYF
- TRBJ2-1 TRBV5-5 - TGTGCCAGCAGCTCAGGTCGACAGTTCAATGAGCAGTTCTTC CASSSGRQFNEQFF
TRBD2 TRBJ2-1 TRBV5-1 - TGCGCCAGCAGCCCATCACTAGCGGGCCTTGGCAATGAGCAGTTCTTC CASSPSLAGLGNEQFF
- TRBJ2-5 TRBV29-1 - TGCAGCGGGACCGTGGGGGGACCCCAAGAGACCCAGTACTTC CSGTVGGPQETQYF
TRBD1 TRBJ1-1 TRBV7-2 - TGTGCCAGCAACTTAGGCAGGGGGCTGGACACTGAAGCTTTCTTT CASNLGRGLDTEAFF
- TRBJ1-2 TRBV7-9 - TGTGCCAGCAGCTCCACCTCGGCGGGTTATGGCTACACCTTC CASSSTSAGYGYTF
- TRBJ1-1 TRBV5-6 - TGTGCCAGCAGCTCGACAGTGAACACTGAAGCTTTCTTT CASSSTVNTEAFF
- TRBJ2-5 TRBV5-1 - TGCGCCAGCAGCTTGGGGCTAGCGATGGAGACCCAGTACTTC CASSLGLAMETQYF
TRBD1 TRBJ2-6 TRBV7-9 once TGTGCCAGCAGCCGCCTGGGACAGATTAACTCTGGGGCCAACGTCCTGACTTTC CASSRLGQINSGANVLTF
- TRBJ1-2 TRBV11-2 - TGTGCCAGCAGCTTTGCTAGCGCAGGGTCAGGCTACACCTTC CASSFASAGSGYTF
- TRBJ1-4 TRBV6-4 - TGTGCCAGCAGTCCACAGGGTTTGGCTAATGAAAAACTGTTTTTT CASSPQGLANEKLFF
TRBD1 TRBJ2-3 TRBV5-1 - TGCGCCAGCAGCTCGCAACAGGGGGGCGGCACAGATACGCAGTATTTT CASSSQQGGGTDTQYF
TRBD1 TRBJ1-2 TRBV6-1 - TGTGCCAGCAGTTTCCGGGACAGGGATGGCTACACCTTC CASSFRDRDGYTF
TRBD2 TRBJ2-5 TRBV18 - TGTGCCAGCTCAGCCGGCGGACTAGTGGGTAAAGAGACCCAGTACTTC CASSAGGLVGKETQYF
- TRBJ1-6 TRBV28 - TGTGCCAGCAGAGGTTGGCCCCAGGATAATTCACCCCTCCACTTT CASRGWPQDNSPLHF
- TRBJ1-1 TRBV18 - TGTGCCAGCTCACCTATAGAACAGGGTTCCGATGAAGCTTTCTTT CASSPIEQGSDEAFF
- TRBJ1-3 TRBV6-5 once TGTGCCAGCACCCACGGGGGGGGCACTGGAAACACCATATATTTT CASTHGGGTGNTIYF
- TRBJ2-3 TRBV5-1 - TGCGCCAGCAATGAGGGGGGGCGCACAGATACGCAGTATTTT CASNEGGRTDTQYF
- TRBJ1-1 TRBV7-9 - TGTGCCAGCAGCTTAGTCCCGAGGACTGAAGCTTTCTTT CASSLVPRTEAFF
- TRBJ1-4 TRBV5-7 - TGTGCCAGCAGCTTGGGGCTACAGGGTCGGATTAATGAAAAACTGTTTTTT CASSLGLQGRINEKLFF
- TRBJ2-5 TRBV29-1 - TGCAGCGTTGTGGTGTCAGGTCAAGAGACCCAGTACTTC CSVVVSGQETQYF
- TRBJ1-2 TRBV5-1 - TGCGCCAGCAGCCCTACAGGGACGGGCTATGGCTACACCTTC CASSPTGTGYGYTF
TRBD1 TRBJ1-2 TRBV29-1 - TGCAGCGTTGAAGGTCGGGGACAGTGGTCCTATGGCTACACCTTC CSVEGRGQWSYGYTF
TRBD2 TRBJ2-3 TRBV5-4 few TGTGCCAGCTCCTCGGGCGGGGGGTGGTTTGGTACGCAGTATTTT CASSSGGGWFGTQYF
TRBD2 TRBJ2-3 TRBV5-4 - TGTGCCAGCAGCCTGACTAGCAGTACAGATACGCAGTATTTT CASSLTSSTDTQYF
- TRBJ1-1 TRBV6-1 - TGTGCCAGCGATCGCCGGGCTGAAGCTTTCTTT CASDRRAEAFF
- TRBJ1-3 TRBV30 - TGTGCCTGGTCTCGTGACTCGGGCTCTGGAAACACCATATATTTT CAWSRDSGSGNTIYF
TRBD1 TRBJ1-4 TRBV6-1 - TGTGCCAGCAGTGAGGGGACAGGGAGTGAAAAACTGTTTTTT CASSEGTGSEKLFF
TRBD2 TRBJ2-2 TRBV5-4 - TGTGCCAGCAGCTTGGATCTAGCGGTAGGGGCCGGGGAGCTGTTTTTT CASSLDLAVGAGELFF
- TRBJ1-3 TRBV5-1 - TGCGCCAGCAGACTCACAGACCCCAGCACCATATATTTT CASRLTDPSTIYF
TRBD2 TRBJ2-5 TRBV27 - TGTGCCAGCCGTCGGACTAGCGGGCAAGAGACCCAGTACTTC CASRRTSGQETQYF
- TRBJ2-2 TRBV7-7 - TGTGCTAGTCTGGGAGACGGGGAGCTGTTTTTT CASLGDGELFF
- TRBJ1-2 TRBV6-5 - TGTGCCAGCAGTTACTCGAGTTATTTAGGGAGCGGCTACACCTTC CASSYSSYLGSGYTF
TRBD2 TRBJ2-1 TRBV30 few TGTGCCTGGATCGCCGGGACTAGCGGGGGTGGTGAGCAGTTCTTC CAWIAGTSGGGEQFF
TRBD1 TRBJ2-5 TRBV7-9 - TGTGCCAGCAGCTTAAGAGGGACAGGGGTCCGGGTGGGAGAGACCCAGTACTTC CASSLRGTGVRVGETQYF
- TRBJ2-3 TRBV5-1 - TGCGCCAGCAGCTTGGCCGGGGCAGATACGCAGTATTTT CASSLAGADTQYF
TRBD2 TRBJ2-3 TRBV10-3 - TGTGCGGTCGGGGGGGCGGGAATTGATTGGTCCGAAGGCACAGATACGCAGTATTTT CAVGGAGIDWSEGTDTQYF
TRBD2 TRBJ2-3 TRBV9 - TGTGCCAGCAGCGTATACGGGCTAGCGGGGGGCCAAAGTTCCGATACGCAGTATTTT CASSVYGLAGGQSSDTQYF
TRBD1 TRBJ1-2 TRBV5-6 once TGTGCCAGCAGCCCGACAGGGTATGATGGCTACACCTTC CASSPTGYDGYTF
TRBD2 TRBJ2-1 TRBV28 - TGTGCCAGCAGGACATGGGGAGGGTTGAACAATGAGCAGTTCTTC CASRTWGGLNNEQFF
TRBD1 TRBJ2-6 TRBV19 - TGTGCCAGCTCCCAGGGGGCTGGGGCCAACGTCCTGACTTTC CASSQGAGANVLTF
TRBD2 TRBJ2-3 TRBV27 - TGTCACCCGGGGGGGGTTGGGGATACGCAGTATTTT CHPGGVGDTQYF
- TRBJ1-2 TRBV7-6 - TGTGCCAGCAGCTTAGATGACAGTAACTATGGCTACACCTTC CASSLDDSNYGYTF
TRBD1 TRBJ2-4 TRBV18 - TGTGCCAGCTCAACAGGGGAAAGGAAAAACATTCAGTACTTC CASSTGERKNIQYF
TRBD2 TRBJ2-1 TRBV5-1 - TGCGCCAGCAGCTGGCTAGCGGGAGAGGGCAATGAGCAGTTCTTC CASSWLAGEGNEQFF
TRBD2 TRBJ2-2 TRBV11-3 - TGTGCCAGCAGCCCCGAATCCCCTCTAGCGGGGGGCACCGGGGAGCTGTTTTTT CASSPESPLAGGTGELFF
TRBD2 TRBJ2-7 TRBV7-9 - TGTGCCAGCAGCCTAGCGGGAGTACGGGAGCAGTACTTC CASSLAGVREQYF
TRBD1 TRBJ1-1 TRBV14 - TGTGCCAGCAGCCTTCCAGGGGGCGAAGCTTTCTTT CASSLPGGEAFF
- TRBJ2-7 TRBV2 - TGTGCCAGCAGTGACGAGGGGGTATCCTACGAGCAGTACTTC CASSDEGVSYEQYF
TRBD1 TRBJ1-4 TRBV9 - TGTGCCAGCACCGTCGGACAGGGGGCCTCTCCTAATGAAAAACTGTTTTTT CASTVGQGASPNEKLFF
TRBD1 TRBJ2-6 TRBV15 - TGTGCCACCAGCGTCACAGGACAGGGACACCTGAGCTCTGGGGCCAACGTCCTGACTTTC CATSVTGQGHLSSGANVLTF
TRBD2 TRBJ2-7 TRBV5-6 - TGTGCCAGCAGCTCTAGCGGGAGGGACAGGGAGCAGTACTTC CASSSSGRDREQYF
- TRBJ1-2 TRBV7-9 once TGTGCCAGCAGCTTAGGTCCAGGGGCGGACACCTTC CASSLGPGADTF
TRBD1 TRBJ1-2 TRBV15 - TGTGCCACCAGCGGGCGGGGACAGAACTATGGCTACACCTTC CATSGRGQNYGYTF
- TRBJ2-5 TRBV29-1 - TGCAGCGTGACTACGTTAGAGACCCAGTACTTC CSVTTLETQYF
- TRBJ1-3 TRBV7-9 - TGTGCCAGCAGCTTATTTGGGACAGGAAACACCATATATTTT CASSLFGTGNTIYF